One and the same sample provided the 22 T cell receptor beta chains below, sequenced in a study of CXCR3-negative and CXCR3-positive naive CD8 T cells. Study results and caveats: Against CXCR3-negative naive cells, CXCR3-positive naive cells showed more hydrophobic TRB CDR3s.

The TRB libraries of cDNA were built by UMI-labeled 5' RACE. TCRdb reprocessed the 5' RACE reads and reports one entry per CDR3 protein, with no DNA. Its table lists 140,000 to 150,000 distinct CDR3 sequences. Their antigens remain unidentified. The material sequenced was naive CXCR3+ CD8+ T cells from blood. The subset denotes: CD45RO-CCR7+CD27+CD95- naive CD8+ T cells expressing CXCR3 (TNR3+). These receptor sequences come from a human donor in good health. Some clones in this sample may be carry-over from other donors' samples.

The chain carries TRBV29-1 and TRBJ1-1. The CDR3 runs to 12 residues. Germline CDR1 reads SQVTM; CDR2 reads ANQGSEA. The CDR3 spells CSAEGTAGGAFF.

The chain recombines TRBV6-6 with TRBJ2-3. The V gene's germline CDR1 is MNHNY and CDR2 SVGAGI (reference sequence). CDR3 length: 11 residues. CDR3: CASSSPDTQYF.

The genes are TRBV7-8 and TRBJ2-4. This CDR3 is 15 amino acids long. Germline CDR1 SGHVS, CDR2 FQNEAQ. CDR3 protein: CASSLGHRAKNIQYF.

The rearrangement joins TRBV13 to TRBJ1-6; the TRBD1 assignment by TCRdb is unverifiable without DNA. Germline-derived CDR1 and CDR2 are PRHDT and FYEKMQ (reference sequence). The CDR3 runs to 15 residues. The CDR3 here is CASSPSSGRNSPLHF.

The genes are TRBV27 and TRBJ2-1. This CDR3 comprises 14 residues. CDR1 and CDR2 from the germline V gene are MNHEY and SMNVEV (reference sequence). CDR3 amino acids: CASSPRLLFYEQFF.

The gene calls are TRBV5-5 and TRBJ2-3; TCRdb indicates TRBD2, and absent DNA this call remains unverified. The CDR3 is 15 amino acids. Germline loops: CDR1 SGHKS, CDR2 YYEKEE (reference sequence). CDR3: CASSLTGLSTDTQYF.

This chain connects TRBV30 to TRBJ1-1. The CDR3 spans 12 residues. Germline CDR1 is GTSNPN and CDR2 is SVGIG (reference sequence). The CDR3 reads CAWDRMNTEAFF.

The chain is built from TRBV9 and TRBJ2-1. There are 15 residues in the CDR3. The germline V gene has CDR1 SGDLS and CDR2 YYNGEE. The CDR3 sequence is CASSALGSSYNEQFF.

This rearrangement joins TRBV27 to TRBJ2-3; lacking DNA, the TRBD2 call made by TCRdb goes unchecked. The germline gives CDR1 MNHEY, CDR2 SMNVEV (reference sequence). The CDR3 is made up of 16 amino acids. CDR3: CASSLSGRALTDTQYF.

The rearrangement joins TRBV3-1 to TRBJ2-1. Germline V gene data show CDR1 as LGHDT and CDR2 as YNNKEL (reference sequence). CDR3 length equals 14 residues. This CDR3 reads CASSQGLNLNEQFF.

V usage is TRBV7-7 and J usage is TRBJ2-7. Germline-derived CDR1 and CDR2 are SSHAT and FNYEAQ (reference sequence). The CDR3 contains 15 residues. CDR3 sequence: CASSPLEGDSYEQYF.

V is TRBV7-7 and J is TRBJ2-3. The CDR3 is 13 amino acids. Germline CDR1 is SSHAT and CDR2 is FNYEAQ (reference sequence). The CDR3 is CASSLFKVDTQYF.

The chain recombines TRBV27 with TRBJ2-1; checking the TCRdb D call of TRBD2 is not possible without DNA. The V gene's germline CDR1 is MNHEY and CDR2 SMNVEV (reference sequence). This CDR3 is built from 16 residues. The chain's CDR3 is CASSLTPGTSGGRWFF.

This chain links TRBV10-3 with TRBJ2-2; TCRdb outputs TRBD1, but without DNA this stays unchecked. CDR3 length: 15 residues. From germline, CDR1 is ENHRY and CDR2 SYGVKD. Here the CDR3 reads CAISGDGENTGELFF.

V gene TRBV19 combines with J gene TRBJ2-1; TCRdb calls TRBD2, which cannot be checked without DNA. The CDR3 covers 13 residues. The germline CDR1 and CDR2 sequences are LNHDA and SQIVND (reference sequence). CDR3: CASGPSGNNEQFF.

The V gene is TRBV10-3, the J gene TRBJ2-2. The CDR3 runs 14 residues. The germline V gene has CDR1 ENHRY and CDR2 SYGVKD. The CDR3 is CAISESWYTGELFF.

This CDR3 reads CASRWGGPYNEQFF. The chain couples TRBV27 to TRBJ2-1; the TRBD2 assignment by TCRdb is unverifiable without DNA. The CDR3 is 14 amino acids. Germline V gene sequence: CDR1 MNHEY, CDR2 SMNVEV (reference sequence).

The chain carries TRBV20-1 and TRBJ1-5. The CDR3 extends over 13 amino acids. The germline CDR1 and CDR2 sequences are DFQATT and SNEGSKA (reference sequence). The CDR3 sequence: CSASGDSNQPQHF.

The CDR3 sequence is CASSLISSELPYGYTF. V is TRBV7-8 and J is TRBJ1-2. The CDR3 length is 16 residues. Germline CDR1 and CDR2: SGHVS and FQNEAQ.

The rearrangement joins TRBV27 to TRBJ2-7; TCRdb names TRBD2, which stays unverified in the absence of DNA. The CDR3 contains 14 residues. Looked up from germline, CDR1 is MNHEY and CDR2 is SMNVEV (reference sequence). This chain's CDR3 is CASSLSNGEYEQYF.

The V and J genes are TRBV7-6 and TRBJ2-7; TCRdb's D call of TRBD1 is untestable without DNA. Germline V gene data show CDR1 as SGHVS and CDR2 as FNYEAQ. The CDR3 runs to 14 residues. The CDR3 loop reads CASSPTTGAYEQYF.

The chain couples TRBV13 to TRBJ2-2. Germline V lookup: CDR1 PRHDT, CDR2 FYEKMQ (reference sequence). The CDR3 loop spans 13 amino acids. CDR3 sequence reads: CASSTSNTGELFF.